Below, 21 T cell receptor beta chains from the same sample are listed, as sequenced in a study of STAT3 mutations in large granular lymphocyte leukemia. General study points: Every T-LGLL patient had at least one immunodominant TCRbeta clonotype.

These receptors have no identified antigens. Using immunoSEQ multiplex PCR, the repertoire was profiled, and TCRdb retains in-frame clones only, with some absent. The sample holds roughly 17,000 clones, around 92% seen once. The sequenced material came from peripheral blood mononuclear cells. The receptors were sampled from a man between 60 and 75 years old with T-cell large granular lymphocyte leukemia. Some clones in this sample may be carry-over from other donors' samples.

The rearrangement joins TRBV19 to TRBJ1-2; no firm D call. The CDR3 sequence is 15 residues long. Germline CDR1 is LNHDA and CDR2 is SQIVND (reference sequence). V was shortened by 3 bases and J by 6 bases, with 17 bases between the two germline ends. The CDR3 is CASSITSTRQNGYTF. The CDR3 DNA is TGTGCCAGTAGTATCACGTCGACGAGGCAGAATGGCTACACCTTC.

This clone was seen only once. The genes are TRBV4-2 and TRBJ2-2; TRBD2 matches 7 bases. J gave up 1 base and V 4 bases, and 9 bases lay outside the gene matches. Germline assignment: CDR1 LGHNA and CDR2 YNFKEQ. There are 17 residues in the CDR3. The CDR3 region is CASSPGTTSLNTGELFF. CDR3 nucleotides: TGTGCCAGCAGCCCAGGGACTACCTCCTTGAACACCGGGGAGCTGTTTTTT.

This clone showed up just a few times. This sequence joins TRBV5-1 and TRBJ1-6, with D possibly being TRBD1 (5 bases). CDR1 is SGHRS, CDR2 YFSETQ, per germline. This CDR3 spans 16 amino acids. V lost 0 bases and J lost 5, with 12 bases in between. The CDR3 sequence is CASSLAGPENNSPLHF. CDR3 DNA: TGCGCCAGCAGCTTGGCAGGGCCAGAGAATAATTCACCCCTCCACTTT.

The chain employs TRBV9 and TRBJ1-3, with unresolved D. V was shortened by 4 bases and J by 2 bases, with 10 bases between the two germline ends. Germline values: CDR1 SGDLS, CDR2 YYNGEE. This CDR3 is 14 amino acids long. The CDR3 region is CASSPERAGNTIYF. The CDR3 nucleotides are TGTGCCAGCAGCCCCGAGAGAGCTGGAAACACCATATATTTT. The whole variable domain, remainder taken from reference TRBV9 and TRBJ1-3, is DSGVTQTPKHLITATGQRVTLRCSPRSGDLSVYWYQQSLDQGLQFLIQYYNGEERAKGNILERFSAQQFPDLHSELNLSSLELGDSALYFCASSPERAGNTIYFGEGSWLTVV.

This clone was seen only a few times. The chain recombines TRBV5-1 with TRBJ1-4; D call uncertain. Germline loops: CDR1 SGHRS, CDR2 YFSETQ. Trimming stripped 7 bases from V and 4 bases from J, with 14 bases between. The CDR3 extends over 14 amino acids. CDR3 coding DNA: TGCGCCAGCTCTCGGGCGGACGGTAATGAAAAACTGTTTTTT. This codes for CASSRADGNEKLFF.

This rearrangement joins TRBV7-8 to TRBJ1-3; D not certain. Germline V CDR1 and CDR2: SGHVS, FQNEAQ. V was shortened by 5 bases and J by 1 base, with 15 bases between the two germline ends. The CDR3 loop spans 16 amino acids. CDR3 sequence reads: CASSVTVVESGNTIYF. CDR3 nucleotide sequence: TGTGCCAGCAGCGTAACAGTAGTCGAATCTGGAAACACCATATATTTT.

CDR3 sequence reads: CASSKQTSGTEQFF. CDR3 bases: TGTGCCAGCAGTAAGCAAACTAGCGGTACTGAGCAGTTCTTC. The V and J genes are TRBV25-1 and TRBJ2-1, with 8 bases that match TRBD2. Germline loops: CDR1 MGHDK, CDR2 SYGVNS. The ends lost 5 bases at V and 9 bases at J; junction bases unmatched: 9. The CDR3 loop spans 14 amino acids.

The chain uses TRBV6-5 and TRBJ1-1; D unresolved. V was shortened by 3 bases and J by 2 bases, with 10 bases between the two germline ends. The CDR3 covers 14 residues. From germline, CDR1 is MNHEY and CDR2 SVGAGI. CDR3 coding DNA: TGTGCCAGCAGTTATCGCGTCTCTAACACTGAAGCTTTCTTT. Amino acids: CASSYRVSNTEAFF.

V gene TRBV18 combines with J gene TRBJ2-1; 7 positions agree with TRBD1. The germline CDR1 and CDR2 sequences are KGHSH and LQKENI. With 4 bases clipped from V and 4 bases from J, the junction kept 13 bases outside the gene matches. The CDR3 runs to 17 residues. The CDR3 sequence: CASSRKTGVQSYNEQFF. CDR3 nucleotide sequence: TGTGCCAGCTCACGCAAAACAGGGGTGCAGTCGTACAATGAGCAGTTCTTC.

This sequence joins TRBV7-2 and TRBJ2-5; the match to TRBD2 covers 12 bases. J was trimmed by 5 bases and V by 4 bases; bases with no gene match: 8. Germline assignment: CDR1 SGHTA and CDR2 FQGNSA. The CDR3 is 16 amino acids. CDR3 DNA sequence: TGTGCCAGCAGCTCCTGGACTAGCGGGATGGGGGAGACCCAGTACTTC. This translates into CASSSWTSGMGETQYF.

The V call is TRBV4-3, the J call TRBJ1-2, with D hard to call. CDR3 length equals 16 residues. CDR1 and CDR2 from the germline V gene are LGHNA and YSLEER. V lost 0 bases to trimming and J lost 3 bases, with 14 bases between them. This CDR3 reads CASSQEGRGNYYGYTF. The CDR3 nucleotides read TGCGCCAGCAGCCAAGAAGGGAGAGGGAATTACTATGGCTACACCTTC.

Only one count was recorded for this clone. This chain links TRBV11-2 with TRBJ2-2, with D possibly matching TRBD1 (5 bases). The CDR3 spans 13 residues. CDR1 and CDR2 from the germline V gene are SGHAT and FQNNGV. The germline V and J ends were trimmed by 1 base and 6 bases, with 6 bases remaining between them. This CDR3 reads CASSLGGSGELFF. Here the CDR3 DNA reads TGTGCCAGCAGCTTAGGGGGCTCCGGGGAGCTGTTTTTT.

The rearrangement uses TRBV5-1 and TRBJ2-7; unclear D gene. The CDR3 is 14 residues long. Trimming removed 0 bases at V and 2 bases at J, with 9 bases between. Germline loops: CDR1 SGHRS, CDR2 YFSETQ. The DNA of the CDR3 is TGCGCCAGCAGCTTGGGACGATACCCCTACGAGCAGTACTTC. Translating it yields CASSLGRYPYEQYF. Variable domain in full (rest from reference TRBV5-1 and TRBJ2-7): KAGVTQTPRYLIKTRGQQVTLSCSPISGHRSVSWYQQTPGQGLQFLFEYFSETQRNKGNFPGRFSGRQFSNSRSEMNVSTLELGDSALYLCASSLGRYPYEQYFGPGTRLTVT.

The chain is built from TRBV27 and TRBJ2-5; TRBD1 agrees at 11 bases. Germline CDR1 MNHEY, CDR2 SMNVEV (reference sequence). V trimming: 4 bases; J trimming: 2 bases; junction bases outside the gene matches: 3. The CDR3 totals 15 residues. CDR3 sequence reads: CASSSDRGRQETQYF. CDR3 coding DNA: TGTGCCAGCAGTTCGGACAGGGGGCGGCAAGAGACCCAGTACTTC.

This clone was detected only once. J is TRBJ2-3 and V is TRBV5-1; D is unresolved. This CDR3 region has 16 residues. Germline CDR1 and CDR2: SGHRS and YFSETQ. V shed 0 bases and J shed 3 bases, with 14 bases lying between them. The CDR3 spells CASSLEWLKTTDTQYF. CDR3 sequence (DNA): TGCGCCAGCAGCTTGGAATGGTTGAAGACTACAGATACGCAGTATTTT.

This rearrangement joins TRBV7-2 to TRBJ2-7; no reliable D call. This CDR3 region has 14 residues. Germline-derived CDR1 and CDR2 are SGHTA and FQGNSA. Deletions cut 4 bases from V and 2 bases from J, with 12 bases between. The CDR3 DNA sequence: TGTGCCAGCAGCTCCCGTGGGCTCGCCTACGAGCAGTACTTC. Amino acids: CASSSRGLAYEQYF.

This clone was observed a few times. CDR3 region: CSVADRAGPYEQYF. The CDR3 DNA sequence: TGCAGCGTTGCGGACAGAGCGGGGCCCTACGAGCAGTACTTC. The chain combines TRBV29-1 with TRBJ2-7; a weak D match, TRBD2 (7 bases). This CDR3 is 14 amino acids long. Deletions cut 4 bases from V and 2 bases from J, with 15 bases between. CDR1 and CDR2 (germline): SQVTM, ANQGSEA.

J is TRBJ2-7 and V is TRBV4-3; TRBD2 matches at 8 bases. The CDR3 loop spans 16 amino acids. Germline V CDR1 and CDR2: LGHNA, YSLEER. Losses at the gene ends were 0 bases for V and 5 bases for J; bases not matched to a gene: 9. The CDR3 DNA reads as TGCGCCAGCAGCCAAGATTCGAGCGGGAGTATCGACGAGCAGTACTTC. It is translated as CASSQDSSGSIDEQYF.

This clone is a singleton in its sample. V usage is TRBV7-3 and J usage is TRBJ2-6; maybe TRBD2 (6 bases). Germline V lookup: CDR1 SGHTA, CDR2 FQGTGA. The CDR3 length is 16 residues. V lost 5 bases, J lost 3 bases, and 14 bases lay in between. The CDR3 DNA reads TGTGCCAGCAGCCCAACGGGGGTAGGTGGGGCCAACGTCCTGACTTTC. As protein: CASSPTGVGGANVLTF.

CDR3 residues: CASSRGGGNTEAFF. The CDR3 region has the DNA TGTGCCAGCAGTCGAGGGGGGGGAAACACTGAAGCTTTCTTT. V is TRBV5-4 and J is TRBJ1-1; a weak D match, TRBD1 (6 bases). CDR1 SGHNT and CDR2 YYREEE come from the germline V gene (reference sequence). The CDR3 is 14 residues long. The ends were cut back, 5 bases at V and 2 bases at J, with 13 bases in the middle.

This clone appeared a single time. The chain carries TRBV29-1 and TRBJ1-4, with no clear D. V was cut by 8 bases and J by 2 bases, with 12 bases left in between. The length of the CDR3 is 13 residues. The germline V gene has CDR1 SQVTM and CDR2 ANQGSEA. CDR3 bases: TGCAGCACCCGGGGTGCTACTAATGAAAAACTGTTTTTT. Translating gives CSTRGATNEKLFF.